The source of this T cell receptor beta chain is a study of blood T cell repertoires in COVID-19 (dated by TCRdb to the early 2020s). At the level of the whole study: Samples from collaborators originated in the United States, Italy and Spain and spanned both the acute and convalescent phases of COVID-19. The prospective study material was composed of cDNA or gDNA derived from T cells, B-cell-depleted T cells, or PBMCs. Deeply sampled blood TCRbeta repertoires from subjects exposed to, actively infected with, or recovered from COVID-19 were included in the dataset. The repertoires were made available in a free public database intended to serve as a resource for research on the immune response to SARS-CoV-2. Samples were obtained from the ongoing ImmuneRACE study (first 160 participants) and from approximately 1,200 subjects provided by 6 global collaborators. A de-identified subject ID, COVID-19 status, age in years and sex were almost always included in the sample metadata. Where available, HLA class I and class II types were taken from metadata supplied by the sample provider and were not determined by assay-based typing.

The immunoSEQ Assay, a bias-controlled multiplex PCR, was used to amplify TCRbeta CDR3 regions from genomic DNA. Per the authors' processing: Nucleated cell counts per sample were estimated from amplification of reference gene primers within the assay. Sequence reads were collapsed and filtered to measure the absolute abundance of every unique TCRbeta CDR3 rearrangement. For each sample, productive Simpson clonality was calculated as the square root of Simpson's diversity index over productive rearrangements. In TCRdb, the immuneACCESS table is reduced to in-frame sequences with V and J assigned. These tables do not hold every clone; where another copy was compared, an unresolved V gene accounts for under half, and the others remain unexplained. The DNA was the basis for D and trimming; V, J and clone size are from that table. The sample table records 380,000 or so clones; about 89% of these occur just once. The ten largest account for 1% to 1.5% of the sample.

About this clone itself: The antigen it binds to is not known. No much larger clonotype is one base removed from it; base qualities were not supplied.

Whole blood was collected in K2EDTA tubes by collaborating institutions according to the institutions' own protocols. Collaborator samples were shipped for TCRbeta analysis as frozen whole blood, isolated PBMCs, or DNA extracted from either sample type. The germline V gene provides CDR1 SGHRS and CDR2 YFSETQ. Including the terminal cysteine and phenylalanine, the CDR3 comprises 14 residues. The DNA shown is the 42-base CDR3, in frame from base 1. V drops 4 bases and J drops 9 bases, leaving 17 bases in between. The full study reports these points: How much clinical and demographic metadata was included differed by source and by participant, and the metadata was provided uncurated.

The sample taken for sequencing was peripheral blood. This clonotype was sampled from a man between 35 and 55 years old with acute or convalescent COVID-19. The chain couples TRBV5-1 to TRBJ2-1, with TRBD2 perhaps the D gene, on 5 matching bases. The CDR3 protein: CASSPENRELEQFF. The DNA reads TGCGCCAGCAGCCCAGAAAACCGGGAACTTGAGCAGTTCTTC.